These T cell receptor beta chains were read from a single sample in a study of blood T cells in healthy people across ages. TCRdb reprocessed the 5' RACE reads with MiXCR, giving one entry per CDR3 protein. The data show around 1,000,000 distinct CDR3 sequences, approximately 38% seen once. Material for sequencing was blood. Every receptor here comes from a man younger than 35 in good health. Both conserved end residues are part of each CDR3. The order of the fields is clone size, D gene, J gene, V gene, CDR3 DNA, CDR3 protein. D genes are given only for firm matches. Size values are once, few and many counts, or a class for expanded clones, and some rows have none.

many,TRBD2,TRBJ2-1,TRBV3-1,TGTGCCAGCAGCCGGACTAGCGGGGGGGTTTACAATGAGCAGTTCTTC,CASSRTSGGVYNEQFF
.,.,TRBJ1-6,TRBV7-8,TGTGCCAGCAGCTTAGATGCAGCTTCAGGATCACCCCTCCACTTT,CASSLDAASGSPLHF
many,TRBD2,TRBJ2-1,TRBV10-3,TGTGCCATCAGTGAGTCGGCTAGCGGGGGGGGTAATGAGCAGTTCTTC,CAISESASGGGNEQFF
.,.,TRBJ2-5,TRBV7-9,TGTGCCAGCAGCCACGTGGAGACCCAGTACTTC,CASSHVETQYF
few,.,TRBJ1-1,TRBV12-3/TRBV12-4,TGTGCCAGCAGTTTAGGGAGCGCGGGGACTGAAGCTTTCTTT,CASSLGSAGTEAFF
.,.,TRBJ2-3,TRBV2,TGTGTCAGCAGTGAATCGGGAGATACGCAGTATTTT,CVSSESGDTQYF
few,.,TRBJ1-1,TRBV27,TGTGCCAGCAGCTACATACGGTACACTGAAGCTTTCTTT,CASSYIRYTEAFF
.,TRBD2,TRBJ2-3,TRBV4-2,TGTGCCAGCAGCCAAGATTGGCAGCGGGGTACAGATACGCAGTATTTT,CASSQDWQRGTDTQYF
few,TRBD2,TRBJ2-1,TRBV3-1,TGTGCCAGCAGCCAAGATTACAGGGCTAGCGGGGGGGTTCGGTCCTACAATGAGCAGTTCTTC,CASSQDYRASGGVRSYNEQFF
.,.,TRBJ2-5,TRBV7-8,TGTGCCAGCAGCTTAGGGAGCGCAGCCCTCCAAGAGACCCAGTACTTC,CASSLGSAALQETQYF
few,TRBD2,TRBJ2-5,TRBV12-3/TRBV12-4,TGTGCCAGCATAGCTAGCGGGGGATACCAAGAGACCCAGTACTTC,CASIASGGYQETQYF
.,TRBD2,TRBJ2-2,TRBV6-5,TGTGCCAGCAGTTACTCCCGGACTAGCGGGGGGGCCGACACCGGGGAGCTGTTTTTT,CASSYSRTSGGADTGELFF
few,.,TRBJ1-5,TRBV12-3/TRBV12-4,TGTGCCAGCAGTTCCTCGGACAGTAATCAGCCCCAGCATTTT,CASSSSDSNQPQHF
once,TRBD1,TRBJ2-1,TRBV7-9,TGTGCCAGCAGCTCAAGACAGGGGACAGTTGAAGCTTTCTTC,CASSSRQGTVEAFF
.,.,TRBJ2-1,TRBV6-2/TRBV6-3,TGTGCCAGCAGAGGACAGCGCGTGAGCTCCTACAATGAGCAGTTCTTC,CASRGQRVSSYNEQFF
.,.,TRBJ1-1,TRBV6-1,TGTGCCAGCAGTGAAGACCTCCTCTCTGAAGCTTTCTTT,CASSEDLLSEAFF
.,TRBD1,TRBJ1-4,TRBV5-1,TGCGCCAGCAGCTCCAGCCCGACAGGGAATAATGAAAAACTGTTTTTT,CASSSSPTGNNEKLFF
few,TRBD1,TRBJ2-7,TRBV6-5,TGTGCCAGCAGTTACGGGGACAGGCAGACCTACGAGCAGTACTTC,CASSYGDRQTYEQYF
.,TRBD2,TRBJ2-1,TRBV30,TGTGCCTGGAGTCCCAGAGGGACTAGCCGGAATGAGCAGTTCTTC,CAWSPRGTSRNEQFF
few,TRBD2,TRBJ2-1,TRBV7-9,TGTGCCAGCAGCCCTAGCGGGGGGGCCGCTGAGCAGTTCTTC,CASSPSGGAAEQFF
many,.,TRBJ2-4,TRBV20-1,TGCAGTGCTAGAGTCTATGACAAAAACATTCAGTACTTC,CSARVYDKNIQYF
many,.,TRBJ1-2,TRBV20-1,TGCAGTGCTAGGGACAGAGAGAACTATGGCTACACCTTC,CSARDRENYGYTF
.,.,TRBJ2-7,TRBV28,TGTGCCAGCAGTGTCGGTGACTCCTCTAACTGCGAGCAGTACTTC,CASSVGDSSNCEQYF
.,TRBD2,TRBJ2-1,TRBV13,TGTGCCAGCAGCTCCTACCGACTAGCGGGGCTCAATGAGCAGTTCTTC,CASSSYRLAGLNEQFF
.,TRBD1,TRBJ1-1,TRBV15,TGTGCCACCAGCAGAGATCCCGACAGGGGACACACTGAAGCTTTCTTT,CATSRDPDRGHTEAFF
.,.,TRBJ1-5,TRBV3-1,TGTGCCAGCAGCCAAGGCGGGTCCCGGGGCAATCAGCCCCAGCATTTT,CASSQGGSRGNQPQHF